This T cell receptor (beta chain) was recorded in a study of blood T cell repertoires in COVID-19. Study at large: Some COVID-19 samples were acute and others convalescent; all came from the United States, Italy and Spain. T cells, B-cell-depleted T cells, or PBMCs supplied cDNA or gDNA.

Germline assignment: CDR1 LGHNA and CDR2 YSLEER. J gave up 3 bases and V 4 bases, and 13 bases lay outside the gene matches. This CDR3 has 17 amino acids. Methods used by the authors: Quantification of nucleated cells was approximated via reference gene primer amplification. Sequencing used immunoSEQ multiplex PCR; TCRdb keeps in-frame clones, though not all of them. The DNA gave D and trimming, while V, J and clone size come from that table. Counted here are some 210,000 clones, about 88% occurring once; the ten biggest clones make up roughly 5.6%. The chain recombines TRBV4-3 with TRBJ2-7, with 9 bases aligning to TRBD1. This receptor was obtained from a woman aged 40 to 55 who had recovered from COVID-19. The specimen sequenced was peripheral blood. Here the CDR3 DNA reads TGCGCCAGCAGCCTTCAAGATGTCGGACAGGGGTACTACGAGCAGTACTTC. It encodes CASSLQDVGQGYYEQYF.